This is a list of T cell receptor beta chains from one sample in a study of T cell repertoires in aging, cancer and after chemotherapy. TCRdb re-analysed the multiplex PCR reads in MiXCR, keeping a single row per CDR3 protein. This sample has roughly 10,000 distinct CDR3 sequences, with 25% to 30% found just once. Input material: blood. These receptors were collected from a human donor in good health. Each CDR3 is given with its conserved first and last residue. The order of the fields is J gene, clone size, V gene, D gene, CDR3 protein, CDR3 DNA. D genes are given only for firm matches. The listing skips clone size in some rows; elsewhere it reads once, few, many or a size class.

>TRBJ2-7|medium-sized|TRBV27|TRBD2
CASSSISGLEQSPYEQYF
TGTGCCAGCAGTTCTATAAGCGGACTAGAGCAAAGCCCCTACGAGCAGTACTTC
>TRBJ2-3|-|TRBV7-9|-
CASSFPLTDTQYF
TGTGCCAGCAGCTTTCCCCTCACAGATACGCAGTATTTT
>TRBJ2-1|-|TRBV19|-
CASSIDSQTPYNEQFF
TGTGCCAGTAGTATAGATTCACAGACCCCCTACAATGAGCAGTTCTTC
>TRBJ1-1|few|TRBV19|-
CASSIVGAPEAFF
TGTGCCAGTAGTATAGTGGGGGCCCCTGAAGCTTTCTTT
>TRBJ1-6|medium-sized|TRBV30|-
CAWGDSPLHF
TGTGCCTGGGGAGATTCACCCCTCCACTTT
>TRBJ2-1|-|TRBV7-9|TRBD2
CASSWVAGWGNNEQFF
TGTGCCAGCAGCTGGGTAGCGGGATGGGGCAACAATGAGCAGTTCTTC
>TRBJ2-3|-|TRBV5-4|-
CASSWQGADTQYF
TGTGCCAGCAGCTGGCAGGGTGCAGATACGCAGTATTTT
>TRBJ2-1|-|TRBV11-2|-
CASSLEVEQFF
TGTGCCAGCAGCTTAGAGGTTGAGCAGTTCTTC
>TRBJ2-3|-|TRBV6-4|TRBD2
CASSDGDSGSPTDTQYF
TGTGCCAGCAGTGACGGTGATAGCGGGAGCCCCACAGATACGCAGTATTTT
>TRBJ2-7|few|TRBV27|-
CASSFRGSPYEQYF
TGTGCCAGCAGTTTTAGGGGTTCTCCCTACGAGCAGTACTTC
>TRBJ2-2|-|TRBV12-3/TRBV12-4|TRBD2
CTSSFGEAGNTGELFF
TGTACCAGCAGTTTTGGGGAAGCGGGAAACACCGGGGAGCTGTTTTTT
>TRBJ2-7|-|TRBV28|TRBD1
CASSFGTGEPYEQYF
TGTGCCAGCAGTTTTGGGACAGGGGAGCCCTACGAGCAGTACTTC
>TRBJ2-7|-|TRBV12-3/TRBV12-4|-
CASGLDLGYEQYF
TGTGCTAGTGGTTTGGACCTCGGCTACGAGCAGTACTTC
>TRBJ2-7|-|TRBV7-3|-
CASSLQRASSYEQYF
TGTGCCAGCAGCTTACAGCGGGCCTCCTCCTACGAGCAGTACTTC
>TRBJ1-2|-|TRBV5-1|-
CASRPIYAQRRGYTF
TGCGCCAGCAGACCTATTTATGCGCAGCGGAGGGGCTACACCTTC
>TRBJ2-7|-|TRBV10-3|-
CAIRGPIPYEQYF
TGTGCCATCAGGGGACCGATCCCATACGAGCAGTACTTC
>TRBJ1-6|-|TRBV28|TRBD1
CASSPRGQGNSPLHF
TGTGCCAGCAGTCCTCGGGGACAGGGAAATTCACCCCTCCACTTT
>TRBJ1-5|-|TRBV24-1|-
CATSVRRSNQPQHF
TGTGCCACCAGTGTCAGGCGGAGCAATCAGCCCCAGCATTTT
>TRBJ1-2|-|TRBV28|TRBD1
CASSWDRGDYGYTF
TGTGCCAGCAGTTGGGACAGGGGGGACTATGGCTACACCTTC
>TRBJ1-2|-|TRBV20-1|-
CSAIQMNYGYTF
TGCAGTGCCATACAGATGAACTATGGCTACACCTTC
>TRBJ2-1|-|TRBV5-4|-
CASSPSSAITVSSYNEQFF
TGTGCCAGCAGCCCAAGTAGCGCGATAACAGTTAGCTCCTACAATGAGCAGTTCTTC
>TRBJ2-7|once|TRBV5-4|TRBD2
CASSLGLAFEQYF
TGTGCCAGCAGCTTGGGACTAGCTTTTGAGCAGTACTTC
>TRBJ1-2|-|TRBV5-1|-
CASSLGGDALSYTF
TGCGCCAGCAGCTTGGGTGGGGACGCACTTAGCTACACCTTC
>TRBJ1-6|-|TRBV5-1|-
CASSLPRQQYNSPLHF
TGCGCCAGCAGCTTGCCGAGACAACAATATAATTCACCCCTCCACTTT
>TRBJ2-3|few|TRBV21-1|-
CASSQGTSGPKSTDTQYF
TGTGCCAGCAGCCAAGGGACTAGCGGGCCTAAGAGCACAGATACGCAGTATTTT
>TRBJ1-2|medium-sized|TRBV6-1|-
CASSEELHYGYTF
TGTGCCAGCAGTGAAGAGTTACACTATGGCTACACCTTC
>TRBJ2-3|medium-sized|TRBV19|-
CQPTDTQYF
TGTCAGCCCACAGATACGCAGTATTTT
>TRBJ2-6|-|TRBV20-1|-
CSAGANVLTF
TGCAGTGCTGGGGCCAACGTCCTGACTTTC
>TRBJ1-2|medium-sized|TRBV12-3/TRBV12-4|-
CASSFGRTSGYTF
TGTGCCAGCAGTTTCGGCAGAACAAGTGGCTACACCTTC
>TRBJ1-1|-|TRBV28|TRBD1
CASSEPDRATMNTEAFF
TGTGCCAGCAGTGAACCCGACAGGGCTACTATGAACACTGAAGCTTTCTTT
>TRBJ1-5|-|TRBV20-1|-
CSAQLGAGDQPQHF
TGCAGTGCTCAACTAGGGGCTGGTGATCAGCCCCAGCATTTT
>TRBJ1-1|few|TRBV6-2/TRBV6-3|-
CASSSTGAGAFF
TGTGCCAGCAGTTCCACGGGGGCGGGGGCTTTCTTT
>TRBJ2-3|few|TRBV6-1|TRBD2
CASSDIAGGADTQYF
TGTGCCAGCAGTGACATAGCGGGAGGGGCAGATACGCAGTATTTT
>TRBJ1-6|few|TRBV5-1|-
CASSLVGVGFSPLHF
TGCGCCAGCAGCTTGGTGGGGGTTGGGTTCTCACCCCTCCACTTT
>TRBJ2-7|-|TRBV10-3|TRBD2
CAITAGGLEQYF
TGTGCCATCACTGCGGGAGGCCTCGAGCAGTACTTC
>TRBJ1-1|few|TRBV7-9|-
CASSLGAANTEAFF
TGTGCCAGCAGCTTAGGAGCAGCGAACACTGAAGCTTTCTTT
>TRBJ2-1|large|TRBV7-9|TRBD2
CASSSGTSGSNYNEQFF
TGTGCCAGCAGCTCCGGGACTAGCGGGAGCAACTACAATGAGCAGTTCTTC
>TRBJ2-1|-|TRBV6-2/TRBV6-3|TRBD2
CASSQTAGEPYNEQFF
TGTGCCAGCAGCCAGACAGCGGGAGAGCCCTACAATGAGCAGTTCTTC
>TRBJ2-5|few|TRBV30|TRBD2
CAWKLAGGPETQYF
TGTGCCTGGAAACTAGCGGGAGGGCCGGAGACCCAGTACTTC
>TRBJ2-3|-|TRBV12-3/TRBV12-4|TRBD2
CASRRLAGITDTQYF
TGTGCCAGCAGGCGACTAGCGGGGATCACAGATACGCAGTATTTT
>TRBJ2-1|-|TRBV19|TRBD2
CASRHGTSGTHCLF
TGTGCAAGTAGACATGGGACTAGCGGGACCCACTGCCTCTTC
>TRBJ2-7|few|TRBV27|-
CASSSPGQSYEQYF
TGTGCCAGCAGTTCTCCGGGGCAGTCCTACGAGCAGTACTTC
>TRBJ2-7|once|TRBV7-3|TRBD1
CASSLTGTGIAEGSREQYF
TGTGCCAGCAGCTTAACGGGGACAGGAATAGCGGAGGGCTCGCGGGAGCAGTACTTC
>TRBJ1-6|-|TRBV7-9|-
CASSSSGRGLNSPLHF
TGTGCCAGCAGCTCTTCGGGGAGGGGGTTGAATTCACCCCTCCACTTT
>TRBJ2-7|medium-sized|TRBV19|-
CASSQNGITYEQYF
TGTGCCAGTAGTCAGAACGGGATTACCTACGAGCAGTACTTC
>TRBJ2-1|-|TRBV7-3|-
CVTGGLYNEQFF
TGTGTAACCGGTGGGCTTTACAATGAGCAGTTCTTC
>TRBJ2-5|few|TRBV7-9|-
CASSSPGGETQYF
TGTGCCAGCAGCTCGCCGGGCGGGGAGACCCAGTACTTC
>TRBJ2-1|few|TRBV10-3|TRBD2
CAISGREGNEQFF
TGTGCCATCAGTGGGCGGGAGGGGAATGAGCAGTTCTTC